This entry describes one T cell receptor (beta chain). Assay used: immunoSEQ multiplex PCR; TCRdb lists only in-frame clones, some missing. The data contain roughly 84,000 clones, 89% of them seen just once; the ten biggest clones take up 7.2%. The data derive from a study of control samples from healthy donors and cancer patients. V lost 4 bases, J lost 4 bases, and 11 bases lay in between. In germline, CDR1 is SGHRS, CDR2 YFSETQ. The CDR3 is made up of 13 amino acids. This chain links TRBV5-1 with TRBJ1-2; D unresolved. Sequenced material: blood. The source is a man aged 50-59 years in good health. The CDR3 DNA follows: TGCGCCAGCAGCCAAGACGGGATCTATGGCTACACCTTC. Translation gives CASSQDGIYGYTF.